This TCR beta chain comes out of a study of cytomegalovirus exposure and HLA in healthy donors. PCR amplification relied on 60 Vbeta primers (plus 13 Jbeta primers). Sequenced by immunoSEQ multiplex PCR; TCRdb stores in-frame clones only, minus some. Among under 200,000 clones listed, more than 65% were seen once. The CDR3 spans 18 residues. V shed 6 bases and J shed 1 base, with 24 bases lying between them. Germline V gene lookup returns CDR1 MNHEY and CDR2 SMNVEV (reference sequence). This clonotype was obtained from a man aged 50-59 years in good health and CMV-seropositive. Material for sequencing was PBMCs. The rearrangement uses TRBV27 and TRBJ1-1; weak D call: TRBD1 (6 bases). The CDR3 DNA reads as TGTGCCAGCAGCTCGGATTTTTGGCCGGACAGAAGGAACACTGAAGCTTTCTTT. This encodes CASSSDFWPDRRNTEAFF.